The 21 T cell receptor beta chains in this list originate from one sample, sequenced in a study of Ad26.COV2.S vaccination and SARS-CoV-2 variants. TCRdb's copy holds only in-frame clones and misses some; the assay was immunoSEQ multiplex PCR. The sample has about 350,000 clones, about 85% seen once; the top ten hold 3% to 4%. Described treatment: 19 received Ad26.COV2.S at low or high dose, single or two shots; 5 received placebo; per-sample allocation not given. Repertoires come from day 63 after the first vaccine or placebo injection. The material sequenced was peripheral blood, taken in a trial of Ad26.COV2.S vaccine versus placebo. These receptors all stem from a person aged 18-65 years who received the Ad26.COV2.S COVID-19 vaccine or a placebo.

V usage is TRBV19 and J usage is TRBJ1-1; D is unclear. The CDR3 extends over 13 amino acids. V gave up 7 bases and J gave up 1 base, with 10 bases separating them. Germline lookup yields CDR1 LNHDA and CDR2 SQIVND (reference sequence). CDR3 in DNA: TGTGCCAGTAACCCGGCCAGGAACACTGAAGCTTTCTTT. Amino acid sequence: CASNPARNTEAFF.

Notes on this clone: The junction does not match germline at one end; this may be a read error. V is TRBV4-1 and J is TRBJ2-1; D possibly corresponds to TRBD2 (6 bases). This CDR3 has 13 amino acids. Germline CDR1 is MGHRA and CDR2 is YSYEKL. Written as DNA, the CDR3 is TGCGCCAGCAGCCAAGAACCGGAGGGTATGAAGGTCTTC. Protein sequence: CASSQEPEGMKVF.

The chain links TRBV18 to TRBJ2-5; 7 bases line up with TRBD2. This CDR3 has 15 residues. V lost 3 bases to trimming and J lost 5 bases; unmatched junction nucleotides: 9. Germline CDR1 is KGHSH and CDR2 is LQKENI. The CDR3 reads CASSPRTSSDETQYF. The CDR3 coding sequence is TGTGCCAGCTCACCCAGGACTAGTTCGGATGAGACCCAGTACTTC.

V is TRBV27 and J is TRBJ2-2; D gene unclear. The CDR3 has 16 residues. Germline V lookup: CDR1 MNHEY, CDR2 SMNVEV (reference sequence). Trimming removed 5 bases from V and 1 base from J, with 14 bases in between. CDR3 sequence: CASSRMMAKNTGELFF. The CDR3 DNA reads TGTGCCAGCAGTCGGATGATGGCCAAGAACACCGGGGAGCTGTTTTTT.

V usage is TRBV6-6 and J usage is TRBJ1-1; D is possibly TRBD1 (5 bases). This CDR3 contains 18 residues. Trimming removed 5 bases from V and 5 bases from J, with 27 bases in between. CDR1 is MNHNY, CDR2 SVGAGI, per germline (reference sequence). The chain's CDR3 is CASSPPGRRHPVPTEAFF. CDR3 DNA: TGTGCCAGCAGTCCACCGGGACGGAGGCACCCCGTGCCGACTGAAGCTTTCTTT.

The genes are TRBV14 and TRBJ1-5; a weak D match, TRBD1 (6 bases). Per germline, CDR1 SGHDN and CDR2 FVKESK. Trimming pared 0 bases from V and 4 bases from J, leaving 16 bases between. This CDR3 has 17 residues. CDR3 amino acids: CASSQDLRDRKNQPQHF. The CDR3 nucleotides read TGTGCCAGCAGCCAAGATCTGAGAGACAGGAAAAATCAGCCCCAGCATTTT.

This clone occurred once. The rearrangement joins TRBV25-1 to TRBJ1-5, with 7 bases matching TRBD1. Trimming took 4 bases from V and 5 from J; bases not matched to a gene: 5. CDR3 length equals 14 residues. CDR1 is MGHDK, CDR2 SYGVNS, per germline. The DNA for the CDR3 is TGTGCCAGCAGTGGGACAGGATCCTATCAGCCCCAGCATTTT. It codes for CASSGTGSYQPQHF.

This chain joins TRBV28 and TRBJ2-7, with 11 bases that match TRBD1. Germline V gene sequence: CDR1 MDHEN, CDR2 SYDVKM. This CDR3 is 13 amino acids long. J was trimmed by 7 bases and V by 8 bases; bases with no gene match: 7. The CDR3 bases are TGTGCCAGCTCCGGGACAGGGGGGGGAGAGCAGTACTTC. This sequence encodes CASSGTGGGEQYF.

The chain uses TRBV15 and TRBJ1-6; 9 bases are shared with TRBD1. Germline-derived CDR1 and CDR2 are LNHNV and YYDKDF (reference sequence). The length of the CDR3 is 15 residues. Germline trimming cut 5 bases from V and 7 bases from J; bases unmatched to any gene: 6. The CDR3 coding sequence is TGTGCCACCAGCGCCCGGACAGGGGAGAATTCACCCCTCCACTTT. Amino acids: CATSARTGENSPLHF.

This clone was observed a single time. This chain links TRBV5-1 with TRBJ1-5, with 8 positions matching TRBD1. The CDR3 contains 15 residues. Germline V gene sequence: CDR1 SGHRS, CDR2 YFSETQ. V lost 4 bases, J lost 0 bases, and 3 bases stayed unmatched. As DNA, the CDR3 is TGCGCCAGCAGCCCGGGACAGGCTAGCAATCAGCCCCAGCATTTT. Encoded protein: CASSPGQASNQPQHF.

This clone was observed a handful of times. This chain links TRBV4-1 with TRBJ2-3; D not resolved. V gave up 1 base and J gave up 8 bases, with 4 bases separating them. CDR3 length equals 11 residues. Per germline, CDR1 MGHRA and CDR2 YSYEKL. The CDR3, as DNA: TGCGCCAGCAGCCAAGGGGGTACGCAGTATTTT. Translating it yields CASSQGGTQYF.

V is TRBV6-5 and J is TRBJ2-3; D remains ambiguous. Germline V gives CDR1 MNHEY, CDR2 SVGAGI. This CDR3 is built from 13 residues. With 6 bases removed from V and 1 base from J, the gap between germline ends came to 8 bases. The DNA of the CDR3 is TGTGCCAGCAGCTCTCGGCGCACAGATACGCAGTATTTT. Translating gives CASSSRRTDTQYF.

V usage is TRBV30 and J usage is TRBJ2-1, with D possibly matching TRBD2 (5 bases). The germline CDR1 and CDR2 sequences are GTSNPN and SVGIG (reference sequence). V was shortened by 8 bases and J by 4 bases, with 18 bases between the two germline ends. The CDR3 has 14 amino acids. DNA for the CDR3: TGTGCCCAAACTAGAAGCTCACAATACAATGAGCAGTTCTTC. It specifies CAQTRSSQYNEQFF.

CDR3 in amino acids: CASSLGGGTDTQYF. The CDR3 nucleotides are TGTGCCAGCAGCTTGGGGGGAGGGACAGATACGCAGTATTTT. This chain links TRBV5-6 with TRBJ2-3, with 7 bases matching TRBD2. The germline V gene encodes CDR1 SGHDT and CDR2 YYEEEE. The V segment lost 0 bases and the J segment 3 bases; nucleotides outside the gene matches: 1. The CDR3 spans 14 residues.

V is TRBV30 and J is TRBJ2-2; D unresolved. Germline V lookup: CDR1 GTSNPN, CDR2 SVGIG (reference sequence). V lost 3 bases, J lost 4 bases, and 12 bases lay in between. CDR3 size: 14 residues. This chain's CDR3 is CAWSETWGTGELFF. CDR3 DNA: TGTGCCTGGAGCGAAACATGGGGCACCGGGGAGCTGTTTTTT.

The chain has TRBV28 and TRBJ2-7, with 9 bases aligning to TRBD2. Trimming removed 6 bases from V and 2 bases from J; junction bases left unmatched: 8. The CDR3 is 15 amino acids. Germline CDR1 and CDR2: MDHEN and SYDVKM. CDR3 in DNA: TGTGCCAGCAGCCTCCCTAGCGGGACTCCCTACGAGCAGTACTTC. Translated: CASSLPSGTPYEQYF.

The rearrangement uses TRBV28 and TRBJ1-5, with D possibly matching TRBD1 (5 bases). Germline V gene sequence: CDR1 MDHEN, CDR2 SYDVKM. The CDR3 is 16 amino acids. The V and J ends lost 5 bases and 0 bases respectively, with 14 bases between them. DNA of the CDR3: TGTGCCAGCAGTATAACAGGTCTCTATAGCAATCAGCCCCAGCATTTT. This encodes CASSITGLYSNQPQHF. Filled out from reference TRBV28 and TRBJ1-5, the complete variable domain reads DVKVTQSSRYLVKRTGEKVFLECVQDMDHENMFWYRQDPGLGLRLIYFSYDVKMKEKGDIPEGYSVSREKKERFSLILESASTNQTSMYLCASSITGLYSNQPQHFGDGTRLSIL.

This clone was detected ten times or more. The chain couples TRBV5-1 to TRBJ1-6; D possibly corresponds to TRBD1 (6 bases). Germline-derived CDR1 and CDR2 are SGHRS and YFSETQ. The CDR3 runs 14 residues. Trimming took 3 bases from V and 7 from J, leaving 11 bases between them. For the CDR3, the DNA is TGCGCCAGCAGCTCACAGGGCGGGAATTCACCCCTCCACTTT. Protein product: CASSSQGGNSPLHF.

The gene calls are TRBV5-1 and TRBJ1-4, with 8 bases lining up with TRBD1. The CDR3 runs to 14 residues. CDR1 is SGHRS, CDR2 YFSETQ, per germline. Trimming cost V 1 base and J 8 bases; bases outside gene matches: 4. CDR3 sequence reads: CASSLQGAGEKLFF. DNA of the CDR3: TGCGCCAGCAGCTTGCAGGGGGCAGGGGAAAAACTGTTTTTT.

This sequence joins TRBV25-1 and TRBJ1-1; 8 nucleotides agree with TRBD1. CDR1 is MGHDK and CDR2 is SYGVNS in the germline V gene. This CDR3 is 15 amino acids long. Trimming at V came to 5 bases and at J to 6 bases, leaving 11 bases not matched to a gene. This chain's CDR3 is CASSKDRVGRPEAFF. The DNA of the CDR3 is TGTGCCAGCAGTAAGGACAGGGTGGGTAGACCTGAAGCTTTCTTT.

The chain links TRBV10-3 to TRBJ2-7; 9 nucleotides align to TRBD2. Germline V CDR1 and CDR2: ENHRY, SYGVKD. The J segment lost 0 bases and the V segment lost 4 bases, leaving 7 bases of the junction unmatched. This CDR3 contains 16 residues. Written as DNA, the CDR3 is TGTGCCATCAGTGCTTCCGGGACTAGCAACTCCTACGAGCAGTACTTC. As protein: CAISASGTSNSYEQYF.